A selection of T cell receptor beta chains follows, all from one sample in a study of regulatory T cells in long-lasting Graves disease. TCRdb analysed the multiplex PCR reads with MiXCR anew, one entry per CDR3 protein. Here the sample spans some 500,000 distinct CDR3 sequences, about 13% being singletons. This sample also appeared in a second study, on T cells in Graves' hyperthyroidism and ophthalmopathy.

Specimen: peripheral blood mononuclear cells (PBMCs), collected at new diagnosis, from a patient treated with antithyroid drugs. The receptor set was obtained from a man aged 25-40 years with Graves disease. The CDR3 runs from the conserved cysteine through the conserved F or W. A D gene is named only where the DNA matches it firmly. The size field is filled for only some rows; it gives once, few, many or a size class.

cdr3_aa: CASSFTGQRETQYF; cdr3_nt: TGTGCCAGCAGTTTTACAGGGCAAAGGGAGACCCAGTACTTC; clone_size: many; d_call: NA; v_call: TRBV12-3/TRBV12-4; j_call: TRBJ2-5
cdr3_aa: CASSSEVDQPQHF; cdr3_nt: TGTGCCAGCAGCTCCGAAGTCGATCAGCCCCAGCATTTT; clone_size: many; d_call: NA; v_call: TRBV7-8; j_call: TRBJ1-5
cdr3_aa: CATSDSPIDRDSNQPQHF; cdr3_nt: TGTGCCACCAGTGATTCCCCTATCGACAGGGATAGCAATCAGCCCCAGCATTTT; clone_size: many; d_call: TRBD1; v_call: TRBV24-1; j_call: TRBJ1-5
cdr3_aa: CASTERRGLGNSPLHF; cdr3_nt: TGTGCCAGCACCGAGAGGCGGGGCTTGGGTAATTCACCCCTCCACTTT; clone_size: many; d_call: NA; v_call: TRBV7-2; j_call: TRBJ1-6
cdr3_aa: CASSPPAGGSYEQYF; cdr3_nt: TGTGCCAGCAGTCCCCCGGCCGGGGGGTCCTACGAGCAGTACTTC; clone_size: many; d_call: TRBD2; v_call: TRBV27; j_call: TRBJ2-7
cdr3_aa: CASRPPGSPRRGGYTF; cdr3_nt: TGTGCCAGCAGACCTCCTGGAAGCCCAAGGAGGGGAGGCTACACCTTC; clone_size: many; d_call: NA; v_call: TRBV6-1; j_call: TRBJ1-2
cdr3_aa: CASSWGLAGGNANTGELFF; cdr3_nt: TGCGCCAGCAGCTGGGGACTAGCGGGAGGAAACGCGAACACCGGGGAGCTGTTTTTT; clone_size: many; d_call: TRBD2; v_call: TRBV5-1; j_call: TRBJ2-2
cdr3_aa: CASSEGWTGELFF; cdr3_nt: TGTGCCAGCAGTGAAGGGTGGACCGGGGAGCTGTTTTTT; clone_size: many; d_call: NA; v_call: TRBV2; j_call: TRBJ2-2
cdr3_aa: CASSIFGTYTF; cdr3_nt: TGTGCCAGTAGTATATTTGGGACCTACACCTTC; clone_size: NA; d_call: NA; v_call: TRBV19; j_call: TRBJ1-2
cdr3_aa: CSADPPRGLSYNEQFF; cdr3_nt: TGCAGTGCTGACCCTCCTCGGGGCCTGTCCTACAATGAGCAGTTCTTC; clone_size: few; d_call: NA; v_call: TRBV20-1; j_call: TRBJ2-1
cdr3_aa: CASSLTLREGRDTGELFF; cdr3_nt: TGTGCCAGCAGCTTAACGTTGCGGGAGGGCCGTGACACCGGGGAGCTGTTTTTT; clone_size: few; d_call: TRBD2; v_call: TRBV7-3; j_call: TRBJ2-2
cdr3_aa: CAGKTSGDYEQYF; cdr3_nt: TGTGCCGGAAAGACTAGCGGGGACTACGAGCAGTACTTC; clone_size: many; d_call: TRBD2; v_call: TRBV2; j_call: TRBJ2-7
cdr3_aa: CASSPTTSYEQYF; cdr3_nt: TGCGCCAGCAGCCCGACTACCTCCTACGAGCAGTACTTC; clone_size: NA; d_call: NA; v_call: TRBV5-1; j_call: TRBJ2-7
cdr3_aa: CASSGPGLAGGPTDTQYF; cdr3_nt: TGTGCCAGCAGCGGACCGGGACTAGCGGGAGGGCCGACAGATACGCAGTATTTT; clone_size: many; d_call: TRBD2; v_call: TRBV11-2; j_call: TRBJ2-3
cdr3_aa: CASRPGTGGNQPQHF; cdr3_nt: TGTGCCAGCAGACCTGGGACAGGGGGCAATCAGCCCCAGCATTTT; clone_size: few; d_call: TRBD1; v_call: TRBV27; j_call: TRBJ1-5
cdr3_aa: CASSPGRTTANEQFF; cdr3_nt: TGTGCCAGCAGCCCCGGGAGGACCACAGCCAATGAGCAGTTCTTC; clone_size: NA; d_call: TRBD2; v_call: TRBV3-1; j_call: TRBJ2-1
cdr3_aa: CASSYGHDQPQHF; cdr3_nt: TGTGCCAGCAGTTATGGGCACGATCAGCCCCAGCATTTT; clone_size: NA; d_call: NA; v_call: TRBV12-3/TRBV12-4; j_call: TRBJ1-5
cdr3_aa: CASSIPTSGHEQYF; cdr3_nt: TGTGCCAGCAGTATCCCGACTAGCGGCCACGAGCAGTACTTC; clone_size: many; d_call: TRBD2; v_call: TRBV28; j_call: TRBJ2-7
cdr3_aa: CASRSFVRGGTDTQYF; cdr3_nt: TGTGCCAGCAGGTCCTTCGTGAGGGGTGGCACAGATACGCAGTATTTT; clone_size: many; d_call: NA; v_call: TRBV27; j_call: TRBJ2-3
cdr3_aa: CASSASDVGDTQYF; cdr3_nt: TGTGCCAGCAGCGCTTCTGATGTCGGAGATACGCAGTATTTT; clone_size: many; d_call: NA; v_call: TRBV6-2/TRBV6-3; j_call: TRBJ2-3
cdr3_aa: CASSLEAGPGGEQFF; cdr3_nt: TGTGCCAGCAGTTTAGAAGCAGGGCCGGGGGGTGAGCAGTTCTTC; clone_size: many; d_call: TRBD2; v_call: TRBV12-3/TRBV12-4; j_call: TRBJ2-1
cdr3_aa: CATTPGHANTEAFF; cdr3_nt: TGTGCCACCACCCCGGGACACGCAAACACTGAAGCTTTCTTT; clone_size: many; d_call: NA; v_call: TRBV12-3/TRBV12-4; j_call: TRBJ1-1
cdr3_aa: CASSRTFPYEQYF; cdr3_nt: TGTGCCTCCTCCCGGACGTTCCCCTACGAGCAGTACTTC; clone_size: NA; d_call: NA; v_call: TRBV19; j_call: TRBJ2-7
cdr3_aa: CASSPRAGSSYNEQFF; cdr3_nt: TGTGCCAGCAGCCCTCGGGCGGGAAGCTCCTACAATGAGCAGTTCTTC; clone_size: NA; d_call: NA; v_call: TRBV6-2/TRBV6-3; j_call: TRBJ2-1
cdr3_aa: CSARDPRFAYEQYF; cdr3_nt: TGCAGTGCTAGAGATCCCCGGTTTGCCTACGAGCAGTACTTC; clone_size: NA; d_call: NA; v_call: TRBV20-1; j_call: TRBJ2-7
cdr3_aa: CASSLGTYGGYTF; cdr3_nt: TGTGCCAGCAGTTTAGGAACCTACGGGGGCTACACCTTC; clone_size: many; d_call: NA; v_call: TRBV28; j_call: TRBJ1-2
cdr3_aa: CSAQISGSRADTQYF; cdr3_nt: TGCAGTGCTCAGATTAGCGGGTCCCGAGCAGATACGCAGTATTTT; clone_size: many; d_call: TRBD2; v_call: TRBV20-1; j_call: TRBJ2-3
cdr3_aa: CASSYSFGHTEQFF; cdr3_nt: TGTGCCAGCAGTTACTCATTCGGCCATACTGAGCAGTTCTTC; clone_size: few; d_call: NA; v_call: TRBV6-2/TRBV6-3; j_call: TRBJ2-1
cdr3_aa: CASSYEVAGGLDTQYF; cdr3_nt: TGTGCCAGCAGTTACGAGGTAGCGGGAGGGTTGGATACGCAGTATTTT; clone_size: many; d_call: TRBD2; v_call: TRBV6-2/TRBV6-3; j_call: TRBJ2-3
cdr3_aa: CASSTSASGAYEQYF; cdr3_nt: TGTGCCAGCAGCACGTCCGCTAGCGGGGCCTACGAGCAGTACTTC; clone_size: many; d_call: TRBD2; v_call: TRBV7-2; j_call: TRBJ2-7
cdr3_aa: CASSPRAVAYEQYF; cdr3_nt: TGTGCCAGCAGTCCCCGGGCAGTAGCCTACGAGCAGTACTTC; clone_size: many; d_call: NA; v_call: TRBV12-3/TRBV12-4; j_call: TRBJ2-7
cdr3_aa: CASSRTGGHEKLFF; cdr3_nt: TGTGCCAGCAGCCGGACAGGGGGTCACGAAAAACTGTTTTTT; clone_size: NA; d_call: TRBD1; v_call: TRBV7-9; j_call: TRBJ1-4
cdr3_aa: CSVLAGDSGNTIYF; cdr3_nt: TGCAGCGTTCTGGCAGGGGATTCTGGAAACACCATATATTTT; clone_size: few; d_call: NA; v_call: TRBV29-1; j_call: TRBJ1-3
cdr3_aa: CASSLAGTSRAQYF; cdr3_nt: TGCGCCAGCAGCTTGGCCGGGACTAGCAGGGCGCAGTACTTC; clone_size: NA; d_call: TRBD2; v_call: TRBV5-1; j_call: TRBJ2-7
cdr3_aa: CASRPAVTLNTGELFF; cdr3_nt: TGTGCCAGCAGACCTGCCGTTACCCTGAACACCGGGGAGCTGTTTTTT; clone_size: NA; d_call: NA; v_call: TRBV13; j_call: TRBJ2-2
cdr3_aa: CASSQESRIGAEAFF; cdr3_nt: TGTGCCAGCAGCCAAGAAAGTCGCATAGGCGCTGAAGCTTTCTTT; clone_size: few; d_call: NA; v_call: TRBV4-2; j_call: TRBJ1-1
cdr3_aa: CATSRDQEGAQYF; cdr3_nt: TGTGCCACCAGCAGAGACCAGGAAGGCGCCCAGTACTTC; clone_size: many; d_call: NA; v_call: TRBV15; j_call: TRBJ2-5
cdr3_aa: CASSLQTDEKLFF; cdr3_nt: TGTGCCAGTAGCCTCCAGACAGATGAAAAACTGTTTTTT; clone_size: many; d_call: NA; v_call: TRBV19; j_call: TRBJ1-4
cdr3_aa: CASSQDVRVGTGELFF; cdr3_nt: TGTGCCAGCAGCCAAGATGTCAGGGTTGGGACCGGGGAGCTGTTTTTT; clone_size: NA; d_call: NA; v_call: TRBV4-2; j_call: TRBJ2-2
cdr3_aa: CASSWGASYEQYF; cdr3_nt: TGTGCCAGCAGTTGGGGGGCTTCCTACGAGCAGTACTTC; clone_size: many; d_call: NA; v_call: TRBV27; j_call: TRBJ2-7
cdr3_aa: CASTPRVNTGELFF; cdr3_nt: TGTGCCAGCACCCCCAGGGTGAACACCGGGGAGCTGTTTTTT; clone_size: many; d_call: NA; v_call: TRBV6-1; j_call: TRBJ2-2
cdr3_aa: CASSFSEGGGSAYEQYF; cdr3_nt: TGCGCCAGCAGCTTCTCGGAGGGCGGCGGAAGCGCCTACGAGCAGTACTTC; clone_size: many; d_call: NA; v_call: TRBV5-1; j_call: TRBJ2-7
cdr3_aa: CSANTHGTDTDTQYF; cdr3_nt: TGCAGTGCTAATACTCACGGGACAGACACAGATACGCAGTATTTT; clone_size: many; d_call: TRBD1; v_call: TRBV20-1; j_call: TRBJ2-3
cdr3_aa: CASSGGEGHTYEQYF; cdr3_nt: TGCGCCAGCAGCGGAGGGGAGGGTCACACCTACGAGCAGTACTTC; clone_size: many; d_call: TRBD2; v_call: TRBV5-1; j_call: TRBJ2-7
cdr3_aa: CASAPGGRNEQFF; cdr3_nt: TGCGCCAGCGCGCCAGGGGGCAGGAATGAGCAGTTCTTC; clone_size: many; d_call: TRBD1; v_call: TRBV5-1; j_call: TRBJ2-1
cdr3_aa: CASSGTGQANSPLHF; cdr3_nt: TGTGCCAGCAGTGGAACGGGACAGGCGAATTCACCCCTCCACTTT; clone_size: NA; d_call: TRBD1; v_call: TRBV27; j_call: TRBJ1-6
cdr3_aa: CASSPLTASRGTEAFF; cdr3_nt: TGTGCCAGCTCACCACTCACGGCTAGTCGGGGGACTGAAGCTTTCTTT; clone_size: few; d_call: NA; v_call: TRBV18; j_call: TRBJ1-1
cdr3_aa: CASSLRPANQETQYF; cdr3_nt: TGTGCCAGCAGCTTGAGACCGGCCAACCAAGAGACCCAGTACTTC; clone_size: many; d_call: NA; v_call: TRBV7-2; j_call: TRBJ2-5
cdr3_aa: CASSATAQVGNTIYF; cdr3_nt: TGTGCCAGCAGCGCCACAGCTCAAGTTGGAAACACCATATATTTT; clone_size: many; d_call: NA; v_call: TRBV7-2; j_call: TRBJ1-3
cdr3_aa: CASSSEPSSYNEQFF; cdr3_nt: TGTGCCAGCAGTTCGGAGCCATCCTCCTACAATGAGCAGTTCTTC; clone_size: NA; d_call: NA; v_call: TRBV12-3/TRBV12-4; j_call: TRBJ2-1
cdr3_aa: CSAKGSSGYYEQYF; cdr3_nt: TGCAGTGCTAAAGGTTCTAGCGGGTACTACGAGCAGTACTTC; clone_size: NA; d_call: TRBD2; v_call: TRBV20-1; j_call: TRBJ2-7
cdr3_aa: CSVDRTSGTTDTQYF; cdr3_nt: TGCAGCGTTGATAGGACTAGCGGGACCACAGATACGCAGTATTTT; clone_size: many; d_call: TRBD2; v_call: TRBV29-1; j_call: TRBJ2-3